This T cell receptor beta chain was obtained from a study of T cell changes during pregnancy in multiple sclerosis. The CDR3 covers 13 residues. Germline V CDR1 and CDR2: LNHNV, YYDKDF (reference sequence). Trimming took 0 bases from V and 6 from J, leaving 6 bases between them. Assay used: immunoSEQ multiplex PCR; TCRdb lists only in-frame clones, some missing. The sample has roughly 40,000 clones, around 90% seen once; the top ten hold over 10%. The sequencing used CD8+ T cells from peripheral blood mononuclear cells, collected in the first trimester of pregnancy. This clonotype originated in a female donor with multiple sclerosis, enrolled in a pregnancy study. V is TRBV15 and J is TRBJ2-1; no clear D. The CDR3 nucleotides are TGTGCCACCAGCAGAGAAAGAGGCAATGAGCAGTTCTTC. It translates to CATSRERGNEQFF.